The rows below give T cell receptor beta chains drawn from one sample of a study of shared clonotypes between healthy human individuals. Generated by immunoSEQ multiplex PCR, the TCRdb table keeps only in-frame clones and is missing some. The sample carries over a million clones, around three quarters recorded once. Sequencing used memory CD4+ T cells from PBMCs. Every receptor here comes from a man aged 18 to 35 in good health. Some clones in this sample may be carry-over from other donors' samples. CDR3s include the opening cysteine and the closing phenylalanine or tryptophan. The D gene is left open where the match is weak. Size values are once, few and many counts, or a class for expanded clones, and some rows have none.

D	length	size	V	J	DNA	CDR3
TRBD1	16	.	TRBV28	TRBJ2-3	TGTGCCAGCAGTTCACAGGGGGCGAGGGGCACAGATACGCAGTATTTT	CASSSQGARGTDTQYF
TRBD2	16	.	TRBV11-2	TRBJ2-1	TGTGCCAGCACCAAGCTCAGCGGGAGGGCCTACAATGAGCAGTTCTTC	CASTKLSGRAYNEQFF
.	12	.	TRBV28	TRBJ1-2	TGTGCCAGCAGTTTAAGTAGCTATGGCTACACCTTC	CASSLSSYGYTF
.	13	.	TRBV10-3	TRBJ1-2	TGTGCCATCAGTGAGGGTATTAACTATGGCTACACCTTC	CAISEGINYGYTF
TRBD2	16	.	TRBV6-6	TRBJ2-1	TGTGCCAGCAGGTCCCAACTAGCGGAGTACTACAATGAGCAGTTCTTC	CASRSQLAEYYNEQFF
.	14	.	TRBV4-3	TRBJ1-2	TGCGCCAGCAGTTTCGACAAGTCAACCTATGGCTACACCTTC	CASSFDKSTYGYTF
.	11	few	TRBV7-9	TRBJ1-1	TGTGCCAGTGCACGGACAGTTGAAGCTTTCTTT	CASARTVEAFF
.	14	.	TRBV5-1	TRBJ2-2	TGCGCCAGCAGAAGTGGGAGCGGTACCGGGGAGCTGTTTTTT	CASRSGSGTGELFF
TRBD2	15	.	TRBV7-9	TRBJ2-5	TGTGCCAGCAGCCCCAGGACTAGTGACGGAGAGACCCAGTACTTC	CASSPRTSDGETQYF
TRBD1	15	once	TRBV5-4	TRBJ1-2	TGTGCCAGCAGCTTGGACAGGGGATCGGGCTATGGCTACACCTTC	CASSLDRGSGYGYTF
TRBD1	15	.	TRBV27	TRBJ1-4	TGTGCCAGCAGTTTCAGGGGGCCAACTAATGAAAAACTGTTTTTT	CASSFRGPTNEKLFF
TRBD1	14	once	TRBV11-2	TRBJ1-4	TGTGCCAGCAGCGACAGGGCAACTAATGAAAAACTGTTTTTT	CASSDRATNEKLFF
TRBD2	15	.	TRBV7-2	TRBJ2-1	TGTGCCAGCAGCTACTCTAGCGGCTCCTACAATGAGCAGTTCTTC	CASSYSSGSYNEQFF
TRBD1	18	.	TRBV18	TRBJ2-7	TGTGCCAGCTCACCACTGGGTTTGGGGACAGGGGGCACCTACGAGCAGTACTTC	CASSPLGLGTGGTYEQYF
.	12	.	TRBV2	TRBJ2-5	TGTGCCAGCAGTGAGGGTCAAGAGACCCAGTACTTC	CASSEGQETQYF
.	16	.	TRBV5-4	TRBJ1-1	TGTGCCAGCCAACGATTGTGGACAAACCTGAACACTGAAGCTTTCTTT	CASQRLWTNLNTEAFF